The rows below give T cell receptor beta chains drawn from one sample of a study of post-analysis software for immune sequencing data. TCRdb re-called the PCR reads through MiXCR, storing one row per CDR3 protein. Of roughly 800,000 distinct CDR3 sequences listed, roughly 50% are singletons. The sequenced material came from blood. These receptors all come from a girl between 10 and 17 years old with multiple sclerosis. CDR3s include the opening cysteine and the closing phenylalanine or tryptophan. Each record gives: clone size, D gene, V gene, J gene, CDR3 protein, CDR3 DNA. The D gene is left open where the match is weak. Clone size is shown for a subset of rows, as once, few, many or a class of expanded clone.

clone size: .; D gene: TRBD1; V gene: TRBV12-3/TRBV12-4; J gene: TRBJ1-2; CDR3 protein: CASSLGFGQGGYTF; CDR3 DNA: TGTGCCAGCAGTTTAGGTTTTGGACAGGGTGGCTACACCTTC
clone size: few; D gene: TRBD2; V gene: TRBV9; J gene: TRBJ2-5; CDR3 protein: CASSVGLAAMGETQYF; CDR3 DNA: TGTGCCAGCAGCGTAGGTCTAGCGGCCATGGGAGAGACCCAGTACTTC
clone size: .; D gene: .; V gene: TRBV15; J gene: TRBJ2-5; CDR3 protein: CATSRDGRWWDQETQYF; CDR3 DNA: TGTGCCACCAGCAGAGATGGTCGGTGGTGGGACCAAGAGACCCAGTACTTC
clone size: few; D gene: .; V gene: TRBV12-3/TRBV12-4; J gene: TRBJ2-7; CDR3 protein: CASSLLVRTGSTYEQYF; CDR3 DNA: TGTGCCAGCAGTTTACTCGTCCGTACGGGATCAACCTACGAGCAGTACTTC
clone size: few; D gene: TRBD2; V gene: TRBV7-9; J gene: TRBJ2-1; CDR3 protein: CASSQLLAGGPRRNEQFF; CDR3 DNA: TGTGCCAGCAGCCAACTACTAGCGGGAGGGCCTCGTCGCAATGAGCAGTTCTTC
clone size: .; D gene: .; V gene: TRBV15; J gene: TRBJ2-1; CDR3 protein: CATSNGGSYNEQFF; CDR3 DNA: TGTGCCACCAGCAACGGCGGCTCCTACAATGAGCAGTTCTTC
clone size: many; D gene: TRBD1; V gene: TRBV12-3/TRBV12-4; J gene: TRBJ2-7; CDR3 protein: CASSSGGQGPYEQYF; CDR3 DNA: TGTGCCAGCAGTTCAGGGGGACAGGGGCCCTACGAGCAGTACTTC
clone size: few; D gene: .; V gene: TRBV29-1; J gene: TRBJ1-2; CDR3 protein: CSASTSNYGYTF; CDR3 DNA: TGCAGCGCTTCGACTTCTAACTATGGCTACACCTTC
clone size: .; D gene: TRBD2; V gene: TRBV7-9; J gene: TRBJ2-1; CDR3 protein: CASSVSGGHRLEQFF; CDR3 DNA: TGTGCCAGCAGCGTAAGCGGGGGACACCGCTTGGAGCAGTTCTTC
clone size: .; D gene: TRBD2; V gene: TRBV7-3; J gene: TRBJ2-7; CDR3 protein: CASSLTAGGVYEQYF; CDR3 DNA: TGTGCCAGCAGCTTAACAGCGGGAGGCGTCTACGAGCAGTACTTC
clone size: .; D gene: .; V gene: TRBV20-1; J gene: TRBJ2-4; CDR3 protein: CSAGTGAKNIQYF; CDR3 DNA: TGTAGCGCAGGAACAGGTGCCAAAAACATTCAGTACTTC
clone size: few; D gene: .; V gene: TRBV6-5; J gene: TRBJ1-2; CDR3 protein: CASATEMLNGYTF; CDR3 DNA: TGTGCCAGCGCGACAGAAATGTTAAATGGCTACACCTTC
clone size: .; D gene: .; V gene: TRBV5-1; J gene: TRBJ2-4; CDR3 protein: CASSLGGTDKNIQYF; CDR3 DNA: TGCGCCAGCAGCTTGGGCGGGACGGACAAAAACATTCAGTACTTC
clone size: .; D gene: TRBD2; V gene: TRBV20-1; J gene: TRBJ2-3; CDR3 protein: CSARGLADPTDTQYF; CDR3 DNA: TGCAGTGCTAGAGGGCTAGCGGACCCCACAGATACGCAGTATTTT
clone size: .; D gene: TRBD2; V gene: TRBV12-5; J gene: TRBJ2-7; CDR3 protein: CASATSRGLAFSYEQYF; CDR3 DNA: TGTGCTAGTGCCACCTCACGGGGACTAGCGTTTTCCTACGAGCAGTACTTC
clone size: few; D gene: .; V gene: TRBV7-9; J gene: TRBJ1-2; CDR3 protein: CASSLPGGAFYGYTF; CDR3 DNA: TGTGCCAGCAGCCTTCCCGGCGGGGCCTTCTATGGCTACACCTTC
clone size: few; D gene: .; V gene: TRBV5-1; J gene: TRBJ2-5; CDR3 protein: CASSPVGPGIQETQYF; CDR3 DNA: TGCGCCAGCAGCCCCGTTGGACCCGGGATACAAGAGACCCAGTACTTC
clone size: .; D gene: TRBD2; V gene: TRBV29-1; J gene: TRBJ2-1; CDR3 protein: CSVEKLAGHNEQFF; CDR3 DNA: TGCAGCGTTGAAAAGCTAGCGGGACACAATGAGCAGTTCTTC
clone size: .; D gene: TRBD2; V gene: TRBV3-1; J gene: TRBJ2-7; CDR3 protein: CASTRGGDEQYF; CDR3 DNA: TGTGCCAGCACCCGTGGGGGGGACGAGCAGTACTTC
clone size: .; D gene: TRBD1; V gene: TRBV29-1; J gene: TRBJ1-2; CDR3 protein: CSVADRGYYDYTF; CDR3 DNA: TGCAGCGTGGCGGACAGGGGATACTATGACTACACCTTC
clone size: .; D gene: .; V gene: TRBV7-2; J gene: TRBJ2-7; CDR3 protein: CASSPDVWKGEQYF; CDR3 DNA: TGTGCCAGCAGCCCAGACGTTTGGAAGGGCGAGCAGTACTTC
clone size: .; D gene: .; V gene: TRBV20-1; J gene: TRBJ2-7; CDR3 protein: CSATIRGTGYEQYF; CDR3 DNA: TGCAGTGCCACAATCAGGGGTACGGGCTACGAGCAGTACTTC
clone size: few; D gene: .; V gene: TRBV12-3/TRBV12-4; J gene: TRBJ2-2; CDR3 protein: CASSGSGTGELFF; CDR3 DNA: TGTGCCAGCTCAGGTAGCGGCACCGGGGAGCTGTTTTTT
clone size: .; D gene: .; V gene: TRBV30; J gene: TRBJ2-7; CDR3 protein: CAWRRDRYEQYF; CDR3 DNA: TGTGCCTGGAGGAGGGACCGTTACGAGCAGTACTTC
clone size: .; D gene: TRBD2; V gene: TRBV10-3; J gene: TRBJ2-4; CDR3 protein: CATGLAGGKNIQYF; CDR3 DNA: TGTGCCACAGGACTAGCGGGAGGCAAAAACATTCAGTACTTC
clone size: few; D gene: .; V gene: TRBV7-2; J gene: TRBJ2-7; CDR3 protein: CASSFGGIVHEQYF; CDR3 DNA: TGTGCCAGCAGCTTCGGGGGAATCGTGCACGAGCAGTACTTC
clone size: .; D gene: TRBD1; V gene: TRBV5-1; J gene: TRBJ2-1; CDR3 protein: CASSRGQGPNEQFF; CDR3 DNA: TGCGCCAGCAGCCGCGGACAGGGACCCAATGAGCAGTTCTTC
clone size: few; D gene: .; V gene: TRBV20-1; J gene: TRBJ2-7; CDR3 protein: CSFPPRPKSAYEQYF; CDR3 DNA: TGCAGTTTCCCCCCGCGCCCTAAATCCGCCTACGAGCAGTACTTC
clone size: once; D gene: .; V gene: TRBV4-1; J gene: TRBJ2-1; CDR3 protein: CVSSRLAGAPINEQFF; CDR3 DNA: TGCGTCAGCAGCAGACTCGCGGGGGCGCCCATAAATGAGCAGTTCTTC
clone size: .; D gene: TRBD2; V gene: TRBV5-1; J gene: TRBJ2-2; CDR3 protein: CASSFSGGALNTGELFF; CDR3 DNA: TGCGCCAGCAGCTTTAGCGGGGGGGCCCTCAACACCGGGGAGCTGTTTTTT
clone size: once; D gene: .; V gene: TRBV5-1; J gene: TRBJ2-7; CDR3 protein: CASREEPSSYEQYF; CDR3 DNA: TGCGCCAGCAGGGAGGAACCGTCGTCCTACGAGCAGTACTTC
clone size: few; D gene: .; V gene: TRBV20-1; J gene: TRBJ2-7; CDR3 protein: CSARVWDARSYEQYF; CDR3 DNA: TGCAGTGCTAGAGTCTGGGACGCAAGGTCCTACGAGCAGTACTTC
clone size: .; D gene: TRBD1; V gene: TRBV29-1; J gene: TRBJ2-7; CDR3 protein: CSVRTGTGVRHEQYF; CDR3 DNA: TGCAGCGTTCGAACCGGGACAGGGGTTCGCCACGAGCAGTACTTC
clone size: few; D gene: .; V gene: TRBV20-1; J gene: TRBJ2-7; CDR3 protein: CSAPDWRGGNEQYF; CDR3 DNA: TGCAGTGCTCCAGACTGGAGGGGTGGAAACGAGCAGTACTTC
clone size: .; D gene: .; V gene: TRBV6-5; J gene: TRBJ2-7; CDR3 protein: CASSSGTLGYEQYF; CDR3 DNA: TGTGCCAGCAGTTCCGGGACCTTAGGCTACGAGCAGTACTTC
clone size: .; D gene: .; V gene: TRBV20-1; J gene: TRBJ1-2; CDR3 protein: CSARVLGDYGYTF; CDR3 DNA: TGCAGTGCTAGAGTCTTAGGGGACTATGGCTACACCTTC
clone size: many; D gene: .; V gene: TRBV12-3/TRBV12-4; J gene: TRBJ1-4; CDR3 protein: CASGLNEKLFF; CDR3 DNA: TGTGCCAGCGGACTCAATGAAAAACTGTTTTTT
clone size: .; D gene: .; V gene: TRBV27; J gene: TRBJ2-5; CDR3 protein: CASSLSPGRETQYF; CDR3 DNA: TGTGCCAGCAGTTTATCGCCAGGGCGTGAGACCCAGTACTTC
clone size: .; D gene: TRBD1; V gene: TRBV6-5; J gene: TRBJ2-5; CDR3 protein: CASSYRDRRAKETQYF; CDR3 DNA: TGTGCCAGCAGTTACCGGGACAGGCGCGCCAAGGAGACCCAGTACTTC
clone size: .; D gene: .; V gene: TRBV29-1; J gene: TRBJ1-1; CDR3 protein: CSVETVNTEAFF; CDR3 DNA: TGCAGCGTGGAGACAGTGAACACTGAAGCTTTCTTT